Reported below is one TCR beta chain. The antigen remains undetermined. The source of the sample is a study of cytomegalovirus exposure and HLA in healthy donors. Study at large: In a previous analysis, more than 90 million unique TCR beta sequences were found from roughly 200 million T cells. Early released data comprised tens of millions of unique TCRs from HLA-typed donors.

Primers for the PCR totalled 60 Vbeta and 13 Jbeta. Libraries were prepared by immunoSEQ multiplex PCR; TCRdb keeps only in-frame clonotypes and omits some of them. Here the sample table reports under 65,000 clones. Study-wide findings and caveats: Cytomegalovirus-associated status was assigned to more than 150 TCR beta chains.

V shed 4 bases, J shed 5 bases, and the junction held 5 bases outside the gene matches. The CDR3 runs to 15 residues. Per germline, CDR1 LNHDA and CDR2 SQIVND (reference sequence). The TCR was taken from a woman aged 35 to 49 in good health and CMV-seronegative. Input material: PBMCs. The rearrangement links TRBV19 to TRBJ2-2; TRBD1 matches 9 bases. The CDR3, as DNA: TGTGCCAGTAGTAATGGGGGACAGGGTACCGGGGAGCTGTTTTTT. This gives the protein CASSNGGQGTGELFF.